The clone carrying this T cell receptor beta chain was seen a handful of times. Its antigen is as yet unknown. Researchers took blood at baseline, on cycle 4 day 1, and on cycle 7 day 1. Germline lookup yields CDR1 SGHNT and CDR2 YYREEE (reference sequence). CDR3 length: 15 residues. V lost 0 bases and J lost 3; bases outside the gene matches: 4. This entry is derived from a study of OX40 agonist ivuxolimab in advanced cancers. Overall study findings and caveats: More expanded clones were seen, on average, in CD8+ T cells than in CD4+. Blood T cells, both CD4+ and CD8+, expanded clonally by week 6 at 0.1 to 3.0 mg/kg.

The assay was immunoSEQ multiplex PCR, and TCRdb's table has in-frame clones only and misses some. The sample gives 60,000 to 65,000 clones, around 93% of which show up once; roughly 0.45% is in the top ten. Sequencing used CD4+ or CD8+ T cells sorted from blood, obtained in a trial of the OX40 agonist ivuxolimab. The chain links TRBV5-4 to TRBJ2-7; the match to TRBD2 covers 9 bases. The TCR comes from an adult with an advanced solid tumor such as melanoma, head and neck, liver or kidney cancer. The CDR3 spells CASSLVLAGHYEQYF. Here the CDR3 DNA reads TGTGCCAGCAGCTTGGTCCTAGCGGGGCACTACGAGCAGTACTTC.